This TCR beta chain originates from a study of blood T cell repertoires in COVID-19. Study details: Some COVID-19 samples were acute and others convalescent; all came from the United States, Italy and Spain.

Original processing methods: Estimation of nucleated cell counts was performed using reference gene primer amplification. Assay: immunoSEQ multiplex PCR; the TCRdb copy retains only in-frame clones and omits some. V and J calls and clone size come straight from that table; D and trimming were deduced from the DNA. The data show over 110,000 clones, with 84% seen just once and roughly 3.9% held by the top ten. The CDR3 runs 17 residues. The V and J ends lost 1 base and 0 bases respectively, with 13 bases between them. Germline assignment: CDR1 SGHNT and CDR2 YYREEE (reference sequence). Cohorts were assigned according to the clinical history that participants reported.

This receptor was obtained from a man aged 50-59 years in a cohort exposed to, infected with or recovered from COVID-19 (not recorded which). The specimen was PBMCs or T cells enriched from blood (not recorded which). The rearrangement uses TRBV5-4 and TRBJ1-4, with D possibly being TRBD1 (6 bases). CDR3 residues: CASSLLGTYATNEKLFF. CDR3 in DNA: TGTGCCAGCAGCTTGTTAGGGACATATGCAACTAATGAAAAACTGTTTTTT.